The 5 T cell receptor beta chains below were found in one sample sequenced in a study of regulatory T cells in long-lasting Graves disease. Sequencing libraries for TCR beta were prepared with iRepertoire HTBI primers and Arm-PCR of CDR3 regions. TCRdb processed the multiplex PCR reads anew with MiXCR; each CDR3 protein has one entry. Of around 420,000 distinct CDR3 sequences detected, over 12% appear once; the ten largest clones hold about 8.2%. The sample's time point: newly diagnosed GD, antithyroid drugs for less than 3 months. Preparation of the TCR library used RNA extracted from PBMCs. The sample was also linked to a second study, of T cells in Graves' hyperthyroidism and ophthalmopathy.

The specimen was peripheral blood mononuclear cells (PBMCs), collected at new diagnosis, from a patient treated with antithyroid drugs. The receptors originated from a middle-aged woman with Graves disease.

This clonotype was picked up many times. The gene calls are TRBV11-2 and TRBJ2-2; either TRBD1 or TRBD2 may supply D (5 bases each). Germline assignment: CDR1 SGHAT and CDR2 FQNNGV. The CDR3 loop spans 12 amino acids. Trimming removed 6 bases from V and 5 bases from J, with 7 bases in between. The CDR3 loop is CASRRGTGELFF. The CDR3 nucleotides are TGTGCCAGCAGGAGGGGAACCGGGGAGCTGTTTTTT.

V is TRBV30 and J is TRBJ1-5, with D possibly TRBD1 on 5 matching bases. CDR3 length equals 14 residues. Deletions cut 2 bases from V and 0 bases from J, with 8 bases between. The germline gives CDR1 GTSNPN, CDR2 SVGIG (reference sequence). The CDR3 DNA reads TGTGCCTGGAGTTATGGGGGTAGCAATCAGCCCCAGCATTTT. Its translation: CAWSYGGSNQPQHF.

This clonotype was counted ten times or more. The chain is built from TRBV11-2 and TRBJ2-7, with a possible D match to TRBD1 (6 bases). The germline V gene has CDR1 SGHAT and CDR2 FQNNGV. V lost 4 bases and J lost 0, with 10 bases in between. The CDR3 consists of 14 residues. This CDR3 reads CASSSGDNSYEQYF. In DNA, the CDR3 is TGTGCCAGCAGCTCCGGGGACAACTCCTACGAGCAGTACTTC.

This clonotype was observed a few times. The chain recombines TRBV6-1 with TRBJ1-5; TRBD1 might be the D (6 bases). The CDR3 consists of 15 residues. The V end was cut by 6 bases, the J end by 2 bases, with 14 bases between. Germline V gene lookup returns CDR1 MNHNS and CDR2 SASEGT. CDR3 sequence (DNA): TGTGCCAGCAGGGAGGGGGGGCGAGGCAATCAGCCCCAGCATTTT. Amino acid sequence: CASREGGRGNQPQHF.

This sequence joins TRBV11-2 and TRBJ1-2; a weak D match, TRBD1 (6 bases). CDR1 and CDR2 (germline): SGHAT, FQNNGV. The CDR3 runs to 14 residues. The V end lost 1 base, the J end lost 6 bases, and 12 bases lay between the germline ends. CDR3 sequence: CASSLGVGGDGYTF. The DNA of the CDR3 is TGTGCCAGCAGCTTAGGTGTTGGGGGCGATGGCTACACCTTC. Together with reference TRBV11-2 and TRBJ1-2, the CDR3 gives the full variable domain: EAGVAQSPRYKIIEKRQSVAFWCNPISGHATLYWYQQILGQGPKLLIQFQNNGVVDDSQLPKDRFSAERLKGVDSTLKIQPAKLEDSAVYLCASSLGVGGDGYTFGSGTRLTVV.